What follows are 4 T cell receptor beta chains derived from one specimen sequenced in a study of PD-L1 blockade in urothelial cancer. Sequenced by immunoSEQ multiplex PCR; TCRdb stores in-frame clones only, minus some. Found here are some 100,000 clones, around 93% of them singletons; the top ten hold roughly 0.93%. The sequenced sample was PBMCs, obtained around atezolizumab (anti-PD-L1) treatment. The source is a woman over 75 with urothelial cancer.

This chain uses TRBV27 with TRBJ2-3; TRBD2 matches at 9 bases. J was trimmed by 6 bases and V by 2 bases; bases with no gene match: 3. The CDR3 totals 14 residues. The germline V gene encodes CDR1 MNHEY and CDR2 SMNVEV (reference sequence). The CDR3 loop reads CASSLLAGPDTQYF. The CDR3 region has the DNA TGTGCCAGCAGTTTACTAGCGGGACCGGATACGCAGTATTTT.

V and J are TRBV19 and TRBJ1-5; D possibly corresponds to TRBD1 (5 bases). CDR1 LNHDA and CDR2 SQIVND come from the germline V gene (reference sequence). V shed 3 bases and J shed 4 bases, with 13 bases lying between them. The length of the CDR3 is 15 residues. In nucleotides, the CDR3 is TGTGCCAGTAGTATGTTCGCGCGGGGGAATCAGCCCCAGCATTTT. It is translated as CASSMFARGNQPQHF.

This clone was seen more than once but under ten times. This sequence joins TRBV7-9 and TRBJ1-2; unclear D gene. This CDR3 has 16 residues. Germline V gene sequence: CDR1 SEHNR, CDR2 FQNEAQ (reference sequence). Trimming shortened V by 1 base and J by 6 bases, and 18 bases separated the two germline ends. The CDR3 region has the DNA TGTGCCAGCAGCTTAGGGTATCGGGGAATAGAGCATGGCTACACCTTC. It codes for CASSLGYRGIEHGYTF.

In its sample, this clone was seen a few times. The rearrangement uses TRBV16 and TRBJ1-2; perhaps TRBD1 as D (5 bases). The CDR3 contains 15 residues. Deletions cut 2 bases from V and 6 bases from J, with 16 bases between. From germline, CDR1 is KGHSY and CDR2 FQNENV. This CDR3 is CASSQEFGGVDGYTF. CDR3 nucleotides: TGTGCCAGCAGCCAAGAGTTCGGAGGGGTGGATGGCTACACCTTC.